This T cell receptor beta chain was captured in a study of blood T cell repertoires in COVID-19. V shed 1 base and J shed 1 base, with 8 bases lying between them. This CDR3 has 14 residues. CDR1 SGHAT and CDR2 FQNNGV come from the germline V gene. Some clones are missing from TCRdb's copy, which holds only in-frame ones; the method was immunoSEQ multiplex PCR. Counted here are about 170,000 clones, about 88% occurring once; the ten biggest clones make up around 1.9%. The sequencing sample was made of peripheral blood. The rearrangement joins TRBV11-2 to TRBJ2-7; D remains ambiguous. This TCR was sampled from a man aged 45 to 65 who had recovered from COVID-19. In DNA, the CDR3 is TGTGCCAGCAGCTTAGGCGGCGGTTCCTACGAGCAGTACTTC. Amino acid sequence: CASSLGGGSYEQYF. Filled out from reference TRBV11-2 and TRBJ2-7, the complete variable domain reads EAGVAQSPRYKIIEKRQSVAFWCNPISGHATLYWYQQILGQGPKLLIQFQNNGVVDDSQLPKDRFSAERLKGVDSTLKIQPAKLEDSAVYLCASSLGGGSYEQYFGPGTRLTVT.